A single sample gave rise to the 31 T cell receptor beta chains below, sequenced in a study of OX40 agonist ivuxolimab in advanced cancers. Profiled with immunoSEQ multiplex PCR; TCRdb holds only in-frame clones, not every one. The sample includes roughly 92,000 clones, roughly 89% of them seen just once. This material consisted of CD4+ or CD8+ T cells sorted from blood, taken in a trial of the OX40 agonist ivuxolimab. The receptors derive from an adult with an advanced solid tumor such as melanoma, head and neck, liver or kidney cancer.

The chain is built from TRBV6-6 and TRBJ2-3; 10 nucleotides align to TRBD2. Per germline, CDR1 MNHNY and CDR2 SVGAGI (reference sequence). V gave up 0 bases and J gave up 6 bases; unmatched junction bases: 3. The CDR3 has 15 amino acids. CDR3: CASSYSAGGPDTQYF. CDR3 coding DNA: TGTGCCAGCAGTTACTCAGCGGGAGGGCCGGATACGCAGTATTTT.

The chain combines TRBV30 with TRBJ1-2, with D unclear. The length of the CDR3 is 15 residues. The V gene's germline CDR1 is GTSNPN and CDR2 SVGIG (reference sequence). Between the trimmed V and J ends, which lost 0 bases and 0 bases, there was a span of 11 bases. DNA for the CDR3: TGTGCCTGGAGTGTACTCGGTCGTTCTAACTATGGCTACACCTTC. Amino acids: CAWSVLGRSNYGYTF.

The chain recombines TRBV28 with TRBJ2-7, with 7 bases identical to TRBD1. V was pared by 3 bases and J by 4 bases, with 6 bases of the junction left unmatched. Germline V gives CDR1 MDHEN, CDR2 SYDVKM. The CDR3 loop spans 14 amino acids. CDR3 amino acids: CASSFIGGNYEQYF. CDR3 sequence (DNA): TGTGCCAGCAGTTTCATAGGGGGCAATTACGAGCAGTACTTC.

The chain joins TRBV11-3 to TRBJ1-4; D call uncertain. Germline loops: CDR1 SGHNT, CDR2 YENEEA. The CDR3 extends over 16 amino acids. Trimming took off 3 bases at V and 0 bases at J, with 11 bases between the two ends. The CDR3 DNA follows: TGTGCCAGCAGCTTCCAGACAAGCGCAACTAATGAAAAACTGTTTTTT. It codes for CASSFQTSATNEKLFF.

The chain uses TRBV19 and TRBJ2-1; TRBD2 aligns across 12 bases. V lost 6 bases and J lost 4; bases outside the gene matches: 7. The CDR3 length is 16 residues. Germline V gene data show CDR1 as LNHDA and CDR2 as SQIVND (reference sequence). CDR3 coding DNA: TGTGCCAGTAGGGCTAGCGGGAGGGTATCGTACAATGAGCAGTTCTTC. Translating it yields CASRASGRVSYNEQFF.

This chain connects TRBV27 to TRBJ2-2; tentatively, D is TRBD1 (6 bases). The V and J ends lost 5 bases and 6 bases respectively, with 13 bases between them. Germline assignment: CDR1 MNHEY and CDR2 SMNVEV (reference sequence). The CDR3 runs 14 residues. The CDR3 here is CASSRQAIAGELFF. The CDR3 bases are TGTGCCAGCAGTCGACAGGCTATAGCCGGGGAGCTGTTTTTT.

This rearrangement joins TRBV7-9 to TRBJ1-2, with D perhaps matching TRBD1 (5 bases). Between the trimmed V and J ends, which lost 2 bases and 5 bases, there was a span of 15 bases. CDR1 is SEHNR and CDR2 is FQNEAQ in the germline V gene (reference sequence). The CDR3 extends over 15 amino acids. CDR3 bases: TGTGCCAGCAGCTTAACGGCCAGGGAACCTTATGGCTACACCTTC. As protein: CASSLTAREPYGYTF.

The chain joins TRBV7-2 to TRBJ2-7, with a tentative D call TRBD2 (6 bases). CDR3 length: 13 amino acids. Germline V gives CDR1 SGHTA, CDR2 FQGNSA. Trimming shortened V by 4 bases and J by 2 bases, and 9 bases separated the two germline ends. CDR3 amino acids: CASSSSGPYEQYF. CDR3 DNA: TGTGCCAGCAGCTCCAGCGGGCCCTACGAGCAGTACTTC.

The chain carries TRBV5-4 and TRBJ1-1; D remains unclear. This CDR3 spans 12 amino acids. V shed 4 bases and J shed 3 bases, with 7 bases lying between them. Germline CDR1 is SGHNT and CDR2 is YYREEE (reference sequence). Here the CDR3 reads CASSREDTEAFF. The CDR3 bases are TGTGCCAGCAGCCGGGAGGACACTGAAGCTTTCTTT.

V gene TRBV6-9 combines with J gene TRBJ2-7; TRBD2 matches at 9 bases. The germline V gene has CDR1 MNHGY and CDR2 SVAAGI. With V trimmed by 6 bases and J by 7 bases, 4 bases remained unmatched. CDR3 length: 12 amino acids. In DNA form, the CDR3 reads TGTGCCAGCAGCCAAGGACTAGCGGAGCAGTACTTC. Translated, it gives CASSQGLAEQYF.

This clone was counted once. V gene TRBV11-3 combines with J gene TRBJ1-2, with no clear D. The CDR3 has 15 residues. Per the germline V gene, CDR1 is SGHNT and CDR2 is YENEEA. Trimming removed 6 bases at V and 7 bases at J, with 21 bases between. The CDR3 here is CASSPPGRAPGGYTF. For the CDR3, the DNA is TGTGCCAGCAGTCCCCCGGGGAGGGCCCCTGGTGGCTACACCTTC. The full variable domain, its missing parts supplied by reference TRBV11-3 and TRBJ1-2, is EAGVVQSPRYKIIEKKQPVAFWCNPISGHNTLYWYLQNLGQGPELLIRYENEEAVDDSQLPKDRFSAERLKGVDSTLKIQPAELGDSAVYLCASSPPGRAPGGYTFGSGTRLTVV.

The chain joins TRBV6-1 to TRBJ1-5, with D perhaps TRBD1 (5 bases). Trimming cost V 4 bases and J 3 bases, with 16 bases left between them. The CDR3 has 16 amino acids. Germline CDR1 is MNHNS and CDR2 is SASEGT. This chain's CDR3 is CASSASIRGPNQPQHF. For the CDR3, the DNA is TGTGCCAGCAGTGCCTCCATTCGGGGACCCAATCAGCCCCAGCATTTT.

The chain couples TRBV7-2 to TRBJ2-5; possibly TRBD2 for D (6 bases). Between the trimmed V and J ends, which lost 3 bases and 7 bases, there was a span of 18 bases. The germline gives CDR1 SGHTA, CDR2 FQGNSA. CDR3 size: 15 residues. The CDR3 loop reads CASSLRSGEGGTQYF. As DNA, the CDR3 is TGTGCCAGCAGCTTGAGGTCGGGAGAGGGAGGGACCCAGTACTTC.

The table lists this clone with a count of one. The chain joins TRBV11-2 to TRBJ2-3, with 8 bases fitting TRBD2. The CDR3 is 15 residues long. The germline CDR1 and CDR2 sequences are SGHAT and FQNNGV. J lost 3 bases, V lost 5 bases, and 7 bases had no gene match. The CDR3 nucleotides read TGTGCCAGCAGCGCAAGCGGGAGTGAGACAGATACGCAGTATTTT. Amino acids: CASSASGSETDTQYF.

This clone was counted once. The rearrangement joins TRBV29-1 to TRBJ2-3, with D perhaps TRBD1 (6 bases). This CDR3 contains 15 residues. V lost 2 bases, J lost 2 bases, and 14 bases lay in between. The germline V gene has CDR1 SQVTM and CDR2 ANQGSEA. The CDR3 bases are TGCAGCGTTGAAAGAGGGCAGGGGAACACAGATACGCAGTATTTT. Protein sequence: CSVERGQGNTDTQYF.

The chain is built from TRBV7-2 and TRBJ2-7; the D gene is possibly TRBD1 (6 bases). The germline V gene has CDR1 SGHTA and CDR2 FQGNSA. The CDR3 is made up of 14 amino acids. V lost 5 bases and J 5 bases, leaving 16 bases between the germline ends. Here the CDR3 DNA reads TGTGCCAGCAGCCCATTGCTGGGGGCCCACGAGCAGTACTTC. This codes for CASSPLLGAHEQYF. Combining the CDR3 with reference TRBV7-2 and TRBJ2-7 gives the whole variable domain GAGVSQSPSNKVTEKGKDVELRCDPISGHTALYWYRQSLGQGLEFLIYFQGNSAPDKSGLPSDRFSAERTGGSVSTLTIQRTQQEDSAVYLCASSPLLGAHEQYFGPGTRLTVT.

The chain uses TRBV6-4 and TRBJ2-1; D is unclear. Trimming pared 6 bases from V and 12 bases from J, leaving 9 bases between. Germline lookup yields CDR1 MRHNA and CDR2 SNTAGT. The CDR3 runs 10 residues. The CDR3 nucleotides read TGTGCCAGCAGCCCCTCGGGGCAGTTCTTC. It yields the protein CASSPSGQFF.

The chain uses TRBV5-6 and TRBJ1-3; TRBD1 matches 9 bases. Germline CDR1 SGHDT, CDR2 YYEEEE. The CDR3 runs 19 residues. V gave up 2 bases and J gave up 0 bases; unmatched junction bases: 12. DNA of the CDR3: TGTGCCAGCAGCTTACCGGGACAGGGAAGTTTGGACTCTGGAAACACCATATATTTT. This translates into CASSLPGQGSLDSGNTIYF. Looking up the rest from reference TRBV5-6 and TRBJ1-3 gives the full variable domain: DAGVTQSPTHLIKTRGQQVTLRCSPKSGHDTVSWYQQALGQGPQFIFQYYEEEERQRGNFPDRFSGHQFPNYSSELNVNALLLGDSALYLCASSLPGQGSLDSGNTIYFGEGSWLTVV.

This chain links TRBV5-1 with TRBJ2-1; the D gene is possibly TRBD2 (6 bases). Trimming took 0 bases from V and 9 from J, leaving 10 bases between them. Germline V lookup: CDR1 SGHRS, CDR2 YFSETQ. The CDR3 runs to 13 residues. CDR3 sequence (DNA): TGCGCCAGCAGCTTGGTCCCGCGGGGTGAGCAGTTCTTC. Translation gives CASSLVPRGEQFF.

The chain combines TRBV11-2 with TRBJ2-3; D is perhaps TRBD2 (6 bases). Germline loops: CDR1 SGHAT, CDR2 FQNNGV. V was trimmed by 3 bases and J by 3 bases, leaving 13 bases between them. This CDR3 comprises 15 residues. DNA of the CDR3: TGTGCCAGCAGCTTCGGCGGGACTCGAACAGATACGCAGTATTTT. It encodes CASSFGGTRTDTQYF.

This clone was found a few times. The chain links TRBV7-8 to TRBJ2-1; 7 bases fit TRBD2. V lost 1 base and J lost 8; bases outside the gene matches: 5. Germline assignment: CDR1 SGHVS and CDR2 FQNEAQ. The CDR3 contains 14 residues. In DNA, the CDR3 is TGTGCCAGCAGCTTAGTCGGGGCGGGGGATGAGCAGTTCTTC. Protein product: CASSLVGAGDEQFF.

A few counts support this clone. CDR3 bases: TGTGCCAGCAGGCCCAAACAGGGATCGAGTCAGCCCCAGCATTTT. This codes for CASRPKQGSSQPQHF. The gene calls are TRBV6-5 and TRBJ1-5; TRBD1 is a possible D gene (6 bases). The CDR3 sequence is 15 residues long. The V end lost 6 bases, the J end lost 6 bases, and 18 bases lay between the germline ends. Germline values: CDR1 MNHEY, CDR2 SVGAGI.

The chain recombines TRBV7-3 with TRBJ2-7; TRBD2 matches at 10 bases. In germline, CDR1 is SGHTA, CDR2 FQGTGA. Losses at the gene ends were 5 bases for V and 3 bases for J; bases not matched to a gene: 7. CDR3 length: 15 amino acids. The CDR3 protein is CASSPMGTSVYEQYF. CDR3 DNA sequence: TGTGCCAGCAGCCCGATGGGGACTAGCGTCTACGAGCAGTACTTC. Full variable domain (rest looked up from reference TRBV7-3 and TRBJ2-7): GAGVSQTPSNKVTEKGKYVELRCDPISGHTALYWYRQSLGQGPEFLIYFQGTGAADDSGLPNDRFFAVRPEGSVSTLKIQRTERGDSAVYLCASSPMGTSVYEQYFGPGTRLTVT.

V is TRBV2 and J is TRBJ2-1, with 10 positions matching TRBD2. The V segment lost 6 bases and the J segment 6 bases; nucleotides outside the gene matches: 8. The CDR3 extends over 15 amino acids. CDR1 and CDR2 (germline): SNHLY, FYNNEI. DNA of the CDR3: TGTGCCAGCAGCCCCCTCAGCGGGAGGGTCAATGAGCAGTTCTTC. This gives the protein CASSPLSGRVNEQFF.

The chain links TRBV7-2 to TRBJ2-7; 11 nucleotides match TRBD1. This CDR3 region has 14 residues. V shed 5 bases and J 2 bases; nucleotides not matched to a gene: 2. Germline CDR1 and CDR2: SGHTA and FQGNSA. The CDR3 DNA reads as TGTGCCAGCAGCCGGGACAGGGGGACCTACGAGCAGTACTTC. It encodes CASSRDRGTYEQYF.

The chain's CDR3 is CASSLGLAGGYQETQYF. The CDR3 DNA sequence: TGTGCCAGCAGCTTGGGACTAGCGGGAGGTTACCAAGAGACCCAGTACTTC. The chain uses TRBV7-3 and TRBJ2-5; TRBD2 matches 15 bases. The CDR3 extends over 17 amino acids. V shed 3 bases, J shed 0 bases, and the junction held 2 bases outside the gene matches. The germline V gene has CDR1 SGHTA and CDR2 FQGTGA.

The V call is TRBV9, the J call TRBJ1-3; 12 positions match TRBD1. The V segment lost 3 bases and the J segment 4 bases; nucleotides outside the gene matches: 8. The CDR3 loop spans 17 amino acids. The V gene's germline CDR1 is SGDLS and CDR2 YYNGEE. The CDR3 bases are TGTGCCAGCAGCGCCTCCGGGACAGGGGGCGCGGGAAACACCATATATTTT. Its translation: CASSASGTGGAGNTIYF.

This clone was picked up one time. The rearrangement joins TRBV28 to TRBJ2-3; D may be TRBD2 (6 bases). The CDR3 loop spans 13 amino acids. The germline CDR1 and CDR2 sequences are MDHEN and SYDVKM. V was clipped by 6 bases and J by 0 bases, with 7 bases between them. The CDR3 DNA reads TGTGCCAGCAGGGAGGGTAGCACAGATACGCAGTATTTT. Translating it yields CASREGSTDTQYF. The variable domain in full, completed from reference TRBV28 and TRBJ2-3, reads DVKVTQSSRYLVKRTGEKVFLECVQDMDHENMFWYRQDPGLGLRLIYFSYDVKMKEKGDIPEGYSVSREKKERFSLILESASTNQTSMYLCASREGSTDTQYFGPGTRLTVL.

CDR3 nucleotide sequence: TGCGCCAGCAGCCCCCCGGGAGCAAGAATCGAGCAGTACTTC. Its protein product is CASSPPGARIEQYF. The chain joins TRBV5-1 to TRBJ2-7, with a possible D match to TRBD2 (6 bases). This CDR3 has 14 amino acids. Germline V CDR1 and CDR2: SGHRS, YFSETQ. V was clipped by 4 bases and J by 6 bases, with 17 bases between them.

The rearrangement uses TRBV6-1 and TRBJ2-7; 8 nucleotides line up with TRBD1. Germline CDR1 MNHNS, CDR2 SASEGT. The CDR3 sequence is 15 residues long. With V trimmed by 6 bases and J by 0 bases, 7 bases remained unmatched. DNA of the CDR3: TGTGCCAGCAGCCGAAGGACAGGGAGCTCCTACGAGCAGTACTTC. Residues: CASSRRTGSSYEQYF.

The rearrangement links TRBV4-3 to TRBJ2-1, with 9 nucleotides matching TRBD2. CDR1 and CDR2 (germline): LGHNA, YSLEER. The junction had 3 bases not matched to a gene; V was cut back by 3 bases and J by 0 bases. The CDR3 runs 16 residues. CDR3 DNA sequence: TGCGCCAGCAGCCAGGGTAGCGGGAGCTCCTACAATGAGCAGTTCTTC. Its translation is CASSQGSGSSYNEQFF.